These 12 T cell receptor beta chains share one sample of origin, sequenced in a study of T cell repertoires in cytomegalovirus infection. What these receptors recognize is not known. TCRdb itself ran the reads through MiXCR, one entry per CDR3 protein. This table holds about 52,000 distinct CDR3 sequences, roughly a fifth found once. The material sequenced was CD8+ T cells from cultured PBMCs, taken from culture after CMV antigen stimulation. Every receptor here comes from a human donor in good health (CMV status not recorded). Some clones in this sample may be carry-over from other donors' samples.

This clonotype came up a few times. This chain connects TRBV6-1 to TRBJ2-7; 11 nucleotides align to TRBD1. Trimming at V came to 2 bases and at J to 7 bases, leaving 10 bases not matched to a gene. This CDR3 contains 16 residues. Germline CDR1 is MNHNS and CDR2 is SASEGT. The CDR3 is CASSEYSGTGGEEQYF. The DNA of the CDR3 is TGTGCCAGCAGTGAATATTCCGGGACAGGGGGAGAGGAGCAGTACTTC.

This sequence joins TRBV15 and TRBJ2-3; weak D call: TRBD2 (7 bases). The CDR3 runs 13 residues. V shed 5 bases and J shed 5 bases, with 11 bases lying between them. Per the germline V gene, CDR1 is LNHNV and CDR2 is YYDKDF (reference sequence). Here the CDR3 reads CATSPRGGDTQYF. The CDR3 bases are TGTGCCACCAGCCCAAGGGGGGGAGATACGCAGTATTTT.

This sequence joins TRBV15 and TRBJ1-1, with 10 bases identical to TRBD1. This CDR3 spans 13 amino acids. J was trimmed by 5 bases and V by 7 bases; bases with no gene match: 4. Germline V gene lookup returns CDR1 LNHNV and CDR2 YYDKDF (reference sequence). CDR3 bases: TGTGCCACCACGGACAGGGGGAATACTGAAGCTTTCTTT. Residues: CATTDRGNTEAFF.

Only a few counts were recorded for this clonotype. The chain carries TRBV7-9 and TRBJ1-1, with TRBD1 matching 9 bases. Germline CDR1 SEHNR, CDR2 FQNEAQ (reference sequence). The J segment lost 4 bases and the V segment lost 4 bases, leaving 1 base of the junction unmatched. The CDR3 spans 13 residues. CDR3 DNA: TGTGCCAGCAGCTCGGGACAGGGCACTGAAGCTTTCTTT. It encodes CASSSGQGTEAFF.

CDR3 nucleotide sequence: TGTGCCAGCAGCCGGGACAGTAACTATGGCTACACCTTC. This gives the protein CASSRDSNYGYTF. The chain couples TRBV5-6 to TRBJ1-2, with 7 positions matching TRBD1. The germline CDR1 and CDR2 sequences are SGHDT and YYEEEE. CDR3 length: 13 amino acids. The trim removed 4 bases at V and 1 base at J, leaving 1 base unmatched.

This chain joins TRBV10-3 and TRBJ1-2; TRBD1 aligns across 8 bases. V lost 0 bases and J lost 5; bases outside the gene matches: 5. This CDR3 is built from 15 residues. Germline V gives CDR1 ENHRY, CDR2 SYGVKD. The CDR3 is CAISESPTGGYGYTF. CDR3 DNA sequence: TGTGCCATCAGTGAGTCCCCCACAGGGGGATATGGCTACACCTTC.

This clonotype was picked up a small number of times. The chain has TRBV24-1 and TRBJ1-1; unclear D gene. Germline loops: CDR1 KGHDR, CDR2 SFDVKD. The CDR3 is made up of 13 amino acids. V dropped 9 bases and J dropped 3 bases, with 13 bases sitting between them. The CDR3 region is CATDRGGDTEAFF. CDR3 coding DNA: TGTGCCACCGATCGGGGAGGAGACACTGAAGCTTTCTTT.

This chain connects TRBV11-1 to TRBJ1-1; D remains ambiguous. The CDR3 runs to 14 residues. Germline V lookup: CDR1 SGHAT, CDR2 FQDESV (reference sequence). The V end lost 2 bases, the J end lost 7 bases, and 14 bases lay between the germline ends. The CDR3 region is CASSLFERTSEAFF. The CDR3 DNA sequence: TGTGCCAGCAGCTTATTTGAGAGGACGAGTGAAGCTTTCTTT.

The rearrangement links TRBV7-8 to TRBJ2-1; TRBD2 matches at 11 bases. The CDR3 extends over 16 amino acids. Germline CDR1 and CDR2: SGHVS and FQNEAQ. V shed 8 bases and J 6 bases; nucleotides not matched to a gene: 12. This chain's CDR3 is CASDPSGTSGINEQFF. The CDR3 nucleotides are TGTGCCAGCGACCCTTCCGGGACTAGCGGAATCAATGAGCAGTTCTTC.

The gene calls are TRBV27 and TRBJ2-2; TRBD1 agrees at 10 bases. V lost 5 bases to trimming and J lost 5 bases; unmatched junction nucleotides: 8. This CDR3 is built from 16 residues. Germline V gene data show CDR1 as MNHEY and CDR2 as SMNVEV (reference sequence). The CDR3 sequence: CASSPTTGGSTGELFF. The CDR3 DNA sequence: TGTGCCAGCAGTCCAACGACAGGGGGCTCGACCGGGGAGCTGTTTTTT.

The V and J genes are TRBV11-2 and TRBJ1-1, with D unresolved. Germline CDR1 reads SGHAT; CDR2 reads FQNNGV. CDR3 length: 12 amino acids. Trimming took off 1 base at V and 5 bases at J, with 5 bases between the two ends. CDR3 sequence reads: CASSLARTEAFF. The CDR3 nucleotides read TGTGCCAGCAGCTTAGCCAGGACTGAAGCTTTCTTT.

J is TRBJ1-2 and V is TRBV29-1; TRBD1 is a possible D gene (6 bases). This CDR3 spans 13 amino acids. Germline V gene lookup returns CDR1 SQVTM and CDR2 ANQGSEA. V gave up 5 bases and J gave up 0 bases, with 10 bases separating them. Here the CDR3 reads CSVWTVPNYGYTF. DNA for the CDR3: TGCAGCGTTTGGACAGTTCCTAACTATGGCTACACCTTC.